This T cell receptor (beta chain) comes out of a study of blood T cell repertoires in COVID-19. Study-level background: Researchers got acute and convalescent COVID-19 samples from the United States, Italy and Spain.

The method was immunoSEQ multiplex PCR; TCRdb's version includes in-frame clones alone and lacks a portion of them. The sample holds 350,000 to 400,000 clones, more than 70% seen once. Germline loops: CDR1 MGHRA, CDR2 YSYEKL. This CDR3 is built from 18 residues. Trimming took 0 bases from V and 7 from J, leaving 22 bases between them. The sequence came from a woman in her late teens or twenties who had recovered from COVID-19. The material sequenced was PBMCs or T cells enriched from blood (not recorded which). This chain connects TRBV4-1 to TRBJ1-5, with D possibly matching TRBD1 (6 bases). The CDR3 loop is CASSQDPGDVLPPQPQHF. The CDR3, as DNA: TGCGCCAGCAGCCAAGATCCAGGGGACGTCCTTCCCCCCCAGCCCCAGCATTTT.